This entry lists 12 T cell receptor beta chains sequenced from one sample in a study of lymphopenia after photon versus proton radiotherapy. The table came from immunoSEQ multiplex PCR; TCRdb's copy has only in-frame clones and leaves some out. The sample carries around 64,000 clones, roughly 87% recorded once. The sample was peripheral blood, taken from a patient treated with proton-based radiotherapy. All receptors come from a man older than 75 with esophageal cancer.

V usage is TRBV7-3 and J usage is TRBJ1-1; D not certain. In germline, CDR1 is SGHTA, CDR2 FQGTGA. V was shortened by 6 bases and J by 4 bases, with 15 bases between the two germline ends. The CDR3 contains 14 residues. The CDR3 is CASSALTLFTEAFF. In nucleotides, the CDR3 is TGTGCCAGCAGTGCACTGACCCTCTTCACTGAAGCTTTCTTT.

With regard to this clone: In this CDR3 the conserved last residue, phenylalanine or tryptophan, is missing, so a read error is likely. The DNA is left out, because the CDR3 cannot be placed on it with certainty; the CDR3 is given as TCRdb lists it. The gene calls are TRBV5-4 and TRBJ2-7; the D call of TRBD2 is as the table states it, not checked on the DNA. Counting both end residues, the CDR3 totals 16 amino acids. Germline CDR1 reads SGHNT; CDR2 reads YYREEE (reference sequence). The CDR3 reads CASSLNPTSGRTNTRL.

This clone has a handful of counts. The CDR3 bases are TGCAGCGCTGGAGGCAGGGGGGACTCTGGGGCCAACGTCCTGACTTTC. This sequence encodes CSAGGRGDSGANVLTF. The genes are TRBV29-1 and TRBJ2-6; tentative D call: TRBD1 (7 bases). V was clipped by 7 bases and J by 0 bases, with 16 bases between them. This CDR3 has 16 amino acids. Germline assignment: CDR1 SQVTM and CDR2 ANQGSEA.

As to this clone: The germline gene is not matched at one end of the junction; a read error may be the cause. The chain recombines TRBV7-9 with TRBJ2-1; D may correspond to TRBD1 or TRBD2 (5 bases each). Germline values: CDR1 SEHNR, CDR2 FQNEAQ (reference sequence). The CDR3 runs 15 residues. CDR3 residues: CASSLGRASYNGQFF. CDR3 sequence (DNA): TGTGCCAGCAGCTTGGGGCGGGCTTCCTACAATGGGCAGTTCTTC.

This chain links TRBV7-9 with TRBJ2-3, with D unclear. The ends were cut back, 1 base at V and 2 bases at J, with 10 bases in the middle. The CDR3 loop spans 15 amino acids. The germline V gene encodes CDR1 SEHNR and CDR2 FQNEAQ (reference sequence). The DNA of the CDR3 is TGTGCCAGCAGCTTAGGGGCAGCGTACACAGATACGCAGTATTTT. Its protein is CASSLGAAYTDTQYF.

Remarks on this clone: The same CDR3 also results from other DNA sequences found in this sample. The chain recombines TRBV4-2 with TRBJ2-7, with 9 bases aligning to TRBD1. The CDR3 extends over 16 amino acids. Germline trimming cut 4 bases from V and 5 bases from J; bases unmatched to any gene: 12. Germline values: CDR1 LGHNA, CDR2 YNFKEQ. The CDR3 region is CASSPSSGTGSHEQYF. In DNA, the CDR3 is TGTGCCAGCAGCCCCTCATCCGGGACAGGGTCCCACGAGCAGTACTTC.

The gene calls are TRBV7-2 and TRBJ2-7; 9 positions match TRBD1. J lost 3 bases, V lost 4 bases, and 7 bases had no gene match. In germline, CDR1 is SGHTA, CDR2 FQGNSA. There are 15 residues in the CDR3. CDR3 amino acids: CASSYGTGTFYEQYF. DNA of the CDR3: TGTGCCAGCAGCTACGGGACAGGGACTTTCTACGAGCAGTACTTC. The full variable domain, in which reference TRBV7-2 and TRBJ2-7 provide the parts outside the CDR3, is GAGVSQSPSNKVTEKGKDVELRCDPISGHTALYWYRQSLGQGLEFLIYFQGNSAPDKSGLPSDRFSAERTGGSVSTLTIQRTQQEDSAVYLCASSYGTGTFYEQYFGPGTRLTVT.

V usage is TRBV13 and J usage is TRBJ2-7, with D tentatively TRBD1 or TRBD2 (6 bases each). The germline gives CDR1 PRHDT, CDR2 FYEKMQ (reference sequence). This CDR3 region has 15 residues. Trimming took off 6 bases at V and 2 bases at J, with 17 bases between the two ends. This chain's CDR3 is CASSIRGRYPYEQYF. The CDR3 DNA reads TGTGCCAGCAGTATAAGGGGGAGGTATCCCTACGAGCAGTACTTC.

The chain joins TRBV5-1 to TRBJ2-5; the D gene is possibly TRBD2 (5 bases). V dropped 4 bases and J dropped 2 bases, with 15 bases sitting between them. This CDR3 comprises 15 residues. The germline gives CDR1 SGHRS, CDR2 YFSETQ. CDR3 protein: CASSTGGSGQETQYF. The CDR3 DNA sequence: TGCGCCAGCAGCACCGGAGGCTCGGGACAAGAGACCCAGTACTTC.

The genes are TRBV2 and TRBJ2-5; 9 nucleotides match TRBD2. This CDR3 is built from 19 residues. From germline, CDR1 is SNHLY and CDR2 FYNNEI. V dropped 6 bases and J dropped 4; count of bases not matched to a gene: 21. The CDR3 loop is CASRTALHGASGVLETQYF. The CDR3 DNA reads TGTGCCAGCAGGACAGCGCTCCACGGGGCTAGCGGGGTACTAGAGACCCAGTACTTC.

This CDR3 is CASTGKGGVNTEAFF. As DNA, the CDR3 is TGTGCCAGTACTGGGAAGGGGGGAGTGAACACTGAAGCTTTCTTT. The rearrangement joins TRBV19 to TRBJ1-1; tentative D call: TRBD1 (6 bases). The CDR3 has 15 amino acids. The V end was cut by 7 bases, the J end by 0 bases, with 15 bases between. Germline values: CDR1 LNHDA, CDR2 SQIVND (reference sequence).

The chain employs TRBV5-4 and TRBJ2-5, with 7 nucleotides matching TRBD1. The CDR3 length is 13 residues. V dropped 4 bases and J dropped 4; count of bases not matched to a gene: 4. Germline V gene data show CDR1 as SGHNT and CDR2 as YYREEE (reference sequence). CDR3 nucleotide sequence: TGTGCCAGCAGCCCCCCAGGGGGAGAGACCCAGTACTTC. Its protein product is CASSPPGGETQYF. Full variable domain (missing parts from reference TRBV5-4 and TRBJ2-5): ETGVTQSPTHLIKTRGQQVTLRCSSQSGHNTVSWYQQALGQGPQFIFQYYREEENGRGNFPPRFSGLQFPNYSSELNVNALELDDSALYLCASSPPGGETQYFGPGTRLLVL.